A single sample is the source of the 27 T cell receptor beta chains below, sequenced in a study of shared clonotypes between healthy human individuals. Naive CD8 cells, CD45RO-negative and positively selected for CCR7, excluded terminally differentiated effector memory CD45RA+ cells. Profiled with immunoSEQ multiplex PCR; TCRdb holds only in-frame clones, not every one. The sample holds about 2 million clones, approximately 94% seen once. Sequenced input: naive CD8+ T cells sorted from blood. The source is a man between 18 and 35 years old in good health.

V is TRBV7-9 and J is TRBJ2-5; D might be TRBD2 (6 bases). Trimming stripped 7 bases from V and 9 bases from J, with 18 bases between. The CDR3 spans 13 residues. Per germline, CDR1 SEHNR and CDR2 FQNEAQ (reference sequence). DNA for the CDR3: TGTGCCAGCACCTCCCGGGGAGGTCCCGCCCAGTACTTC. It encodes CASTSRGGPAQYF.

To note about this clone: The sample holds other DNA sequences that translate to the same CDR3. The chain recombines TRBV30 with TRBJ1-2; D gene unclear. This CDR3 has 13 residues. Trimming removed 1 base at V and 0 bases at J, with 6 bases between. Per the germline V gene, CDR1 is GTSNPN and CDR2 is SVGIG (reference sequence). CDR3 nucleotide sequence: TGTGCCTGGAGTGCGGGGACTAACTATGGCTACACCTTC. Translating it yields CAWSAGTNYGYTF.

The chain employs TRBV7-3 and TRBJ2-6, with D uncertain. The CDR3 extends over 15 amino acids. Germline V lookup: CDR1 SGHTA, CDR2 FQGTGA. V lost 3 bases and J lost 4, with 10 bases in between. The CDR3, as DNA: TGTGCCAGCAGCTTTGGTGGTCCCGGGGCCAACGTCCTGACTTTC. This sequence encodes CASSFGGPGANVLTF. Complete variable domain (other parts from reference TRBV7-3 and TRBJ2-6): GAGVSQTPSNKVTEKGKYVELRCDPISGHTALYWYRQSLGQGPEFLIYFQGTGAADDSGLPNDRFFAVRPEGSVSTLKIQRTERGDSAVYLCASSFGGPGANVLTFGAGSRLTVL.

V usage is TRBV10-3 and J usage is TRBJ1-1; TRBD1 is a possible D gene (6 bases). The V and J ends lost 7 bases and 2 bases respectively, with 14 bases between them. The CDR3 has 14 residues. From germline, CDR1 is ENHRY and CDR2 SYGVKD. CDR3 protein: CAINWGGLNTEAFF. Written as DNA, the CDR3 is TGTGCCATCAATTGGGGGGGGCTTAACACTGAAGCTTTCTTT.

This chain joins TRBV7-6 and TRBJ1-1, with a weak D call TRBD1 (6 bases). The CDR3 is 14 residues long. V lost 1 base and J 5 bases, leaving 11 bases between the germline ends. In germline, CDR1 is SGHVS, CDR2 FNYEAQ. The DNA for the CDR3 is TGTGCCAGCAGCTTAGGGAAGGGGGGTACTGAAGCTTTCTTT. Residues: CASSLGKGGTEAFF.

This clone was recorded once. The chain carries TRBV19 and TRBJ2-1, with D unclear. CDR1 is LNHDA and CDR2 is SQIVND in the germline V gene (reference sequence). This CDR3 region has 14 residues. V lost 7 bases and J 8 bases, leaving 18 bases between the germline ends. The CDR3 region is CASTLGVARDEQFF. CDR3 DNA: TGTGCCAGTACCCTCGGAGTAGCTCGAGATGAGCAGTTCTTC.

The chain recombines TRBV19 with TRBJ1-2; TRBD1 might be the D (6 bases). The V gene's germline CDR1 is LNHDA and CDR2 SQIVND (reference sequence). V was cut by 1 base and J by 5 bases, with 8 bases left in between. This CDR3 is 13 amino acids long. The CDR3 DNA is TGTGCCAGTAGTATAGCCACAGGGTATGGCTACACCTTC. Protein: CASSIATGYGYTF.

With respect to this clone: Different DNA sequences within this sample yield the same CDR3. Written as DNA, the CDR3 is TGTGCCAGCAGCCCTGGCGGGGGAACTGAAGCTTTCTTT. This translates into CASSPGGGTEAFF. V gene TRBV27 combines with J gene TRBJ1-1; weak D call: TRBD1 (5 bases). Trimming left V 6 bases short and J 5 bases short, with 13 bases between. The CDR3 is made up of 13 amino acids. The germline gives CDR1 MNHEY, CDR2 SMNVEV (reference sequence).

This rearrangement joins TRBV13 to TRBJ1-1; D call uncertain. The CDR3 sequence is 13 residues long. Germline loops: CDR1 PRHDT, CDR2 FYEKMQ (reference sequence). V dropped 5 bases and J dropped 7 bases, with 14 bases sitting between them. The CDR3 spells CASSPPPYFEAFF. DNA of the CDR3: TGTGCCAGCAGCCCCCCTCCCTACTTTGAAGCTTTCTTT.

The CDR3 DNA follows: TGTGCCTGGAGTGCCGACAGCTTTAATTCACCCCTCCACTTT. Translated: CAWSADSFNSPLHF. The chain recombines TRBV30 with TRBJ1-6; possible D gene TRBD1, 5 bases. Germline CDR1 is GTSNPN and CDR2 is SVGIG (reference sequence). The V gene lost 1 base and the J gene lost 6 bases, with 10 bases spanning the gap. The CDR3 covers 14 residues.

The gene calls are TRBV29-1 and TRBJ2-7; D is ambiguous. Germline V CDR1 and CDR2: SQVTM, ANQGSEA. The germline V and J ends were trimmed by 2 bases and 3 bases, with 11 bases remaining between them. This CDR3 region has 13 residues. Here the CDR3 reads CSVEYGPDYEQYF. Written as DNA, the CDR3 is TGCAGCGTTGAATACGGGCCAGACTACGAGCAGTACTTC.

This sequence joins TRBV7-8 and TRBJ2-5; 9 nucleotides align to TRBD1. CDR1 is SGHVS, CDR2 FQNEAQ, per germline. The CDR3 spans 15 residues. The J segment lost 3 bases and the V segment lost 5 bases, leaving 7 bases of the junction unmatched. CDR3 DNA: TGTGCCAGCAGCGTCCGGGACAGGGTAGAAGAGACCCAGTACTTC. This translates into CASSVRDRVEETQYF.

CDR3 residues: CASSPWGSGAYEQYF. CDR3 DNA sequence: TGTGCCAGCAGCCCATGGGGCTCGGGGGCCTACGAGCAGTACTTC. This chain links TRBV14 with TRBJ2-7; D possibly corresponds to TRBD2 (6 bases). This CDR3 spans 15 amino acids. The V gene lost 4 bases and the J gene lost 2 bases, with 15 bases spanning the gap. Germline V lookup: CDR1 SGHDN, CDR2 FVKESK. Full variable domain (remainder filled in from reference TRBV14 and TRBJ2-7): EAGVTQFPSHSVIEKGQTVTLRCDPISGHDNLYWYRRVMGKEIKFLLHFVKESKQDESGMPNNRFLAERTGGTYSTLKVQPAELEDSGVYFCASSPWGSGAYEQYFGPGTRLTVT.

This chain connects TRBV18 to TRBJ2-7; 11 bases align to TRBD2. Germline-derived CDR1 and CDR2 are KGHSH and LQKENI. The CDR3 is 14 amino acids. V was pared by 4 bases and J by 3 bases, with 2 bases of the junction left unmatched. CDR3 coding DNA: TGTGCCAGCTCACTAGCGGGAGGGTTCTACGAGCAGTACTTC. As protein: CASSLAGGFYEQYF.

The chain employs TRBV9 and TRBJ2-1; 7 positions agree with TRBD2. This CDR3 is built from 14 residues. Trimming took 3 bases from V and 3 from J; bases not matched to a gene: 3. The germline CDR1 and CDR2 sequences are SGDLS and YYNGEE. CDR3 amino acids: CASSEGGRYNEQFF. CDR3 nucleotide sequence: TGTGCCAGCAGCGAGGGAGGGCGCTACAATGAGCAGTTCTTC.

This clone was recorded once. The chain carries TRBV6-1 and TRBJ1-2; D gene ambiguous. Trimming cost V 0 bases and J 8 bases, with 13 bases left between them. CDR3 size: 14 residues. Germline lookup yields CDR1 MNHNS and CDR2 SASEGT. In DNA form, the CDR3 reads TGTGCCAGCAGTGAAGCCCTATCGTTTGAGGGCTACACCTTC. This codes for CASSEALSFEGYTF.

This clone was counted a few times. The chain has TRBV2 and TRBJ1-6, with 9 bases matching TRBD1. The V gene's germline CDR1 is SNHLY and CDR2 FYNNEI. J lost 15 bases, V lost 6 bases, and 12 bases had no gene match. This CDR3 region has 14 residues. As DNA, the CDR3 is TGTGCCAGCAGGGTTACCGGGACAGGGAGTTTCCTCCACTTT. This gives the protein CASRVTGTGSFLHF. Combining the CDR3 with reference TRBV2 and TRBJ1-6 gives the whole variable domain EPEVTQTPSHQVTQMGQEVILRCVPISNHLYFYWYRQILGQKVEFLVSFYNNEISEKSEIFDDQFSVERPDGSNFTLKIRSTKLEDSAMYFCASRVTGTGSFLHFGNGTRLTVT.

V and J are TRBV27 and TRBJ2-3; a weak D match, TRBD2 (7 bases). Germline V gene lookup returns CDR1 MNHEY and CDR2 SMNVEV (reference sequence). Trimming pared 2 bases from V and 5 bases from J, leaving 17 bases between. The CDR3 sequence is 16 residues long. CDR3 region: CASSLAGAPPEDTQYF. The CDR3 DNA sequence: TGTGCCAGCAGTTTAGCGGGGGCCCCCCCCGAAGATACGCAGTATTTT.

The chain employs TRBV5-6 and TRBJ2-3, with TRBD2 identical over 10 bases. CDR1 is SGHDT and CDR2 is YYEEEE in the germline V gene. Losses at the gene ends were 2 bases for V and 2 bases for J; bases not matched to a gene: 8. The CDR3 contains 17 residues. The CDR3 sequence: CASSFWSSGGNTDTQYF. The CDR3 bases are TGTGCCAGCAGCTTTTGGTCTAGCGGGGGAAACACAGATACGCAGTATTTT.

The chain uses TRBV4-1 and TRBJ2-1, with TRBD2 matching over 8 bases. Germline CDR1 and CDR2: MGHRA and YSYEKL. The V and J ends lost 2 bases and 5 bases, in that order; junction bases with no gene match: 5. CDR3 length: 15 amino acids. The CDR3, as DNA: TGCGCCAGCAGCCAACCGGGACTAGGTAACAATGAGCAGTTCTTC. Protein: CASSQPGLGNNEQFF.

The V and J genes are TRBV5-6 and TRBJ2-1; 11 bases agree with TRBD2. Germline lookup yields CDR1 SGHDT and CDR2 YYEEEE. The CDR3 extends over 16 amino acids. The J segment lost 10 bases and the V segment lost 0 bases, leaving 9 bases of the junction unmatched. The CDR3 DNA reads TGTGCCAGCAGCTTGGAAACTAGCGGGAGCTTCGACGAGCAGTTCTTC. It codes for CASSLETSGSFDEQFF.

This chain links TRBV7-3 with TRBJ1-2; D uncertain. CDR3 size: 14 residues. The germline CDR1 and CDR2 sequences are SGHTA and FQGTGA. Trimming removed 3 bases from V and 4 bases from J, with 12 bases in between. CDR3 nucleotide sequence: TGTGCCAGCAGCTTCCCGGGGTCCGCCTATGGCTACACCTTC. Translating gives CASSFPGSAYGYTF.

To note about this clone: Other DNA sequences in this sample translate to the same CDR3. The rearrangement links TRBV9 to TRBJ2-2; 12 bases are a match to TRBD2. The CDR3 length is 16 residues. After removal of 3 bases from V and 3 bases from J, the junction contained 3 bases not matched to a gene. CDR1 SGDLS and CDR2 YYNGEE come from the germline V gene. The CDR3 coding sequence is TGTGCCAGCAGCGATAGACTAGCGGGGGACACCGGGGAGCTGTTTTTT. It encodes CASSDRLAGDTGELFF. Combining the CDR3 with reference TRBV9 and TRBJ2-2 gives the whole variable domain DSGVTQTPKHLITATGQRVTLRCSPRSGDLSVYWYQQSLDQGLQFLIQYYNGEERAKGNILERFSAQQFPDLHSELNLSSLELGDSALYFCASSDRLAGDTGELFFGEGSRLTVL.

The V gene is TRBV7-2, the J gene TRBJ2-1; D is possibly TRBD2 (6 bases). CDR1 and CDR2 (germline): SGHTA, FQGNSA. V gave up 4 bases and J gave up 0 bases, with 16 bases separating them. The CDR3 has 17 amino acids. The chain's CDR3 is CASSWVSGLSSYNEQFF. The CDR3 DNA is TGTGCCAGCAGCTGGGTAAGCGGGCTGAGCTCCTACAATGAGCAGTTCTTC.

V gene TRBV5-1 combines with J gene TRBJ1-5, with D tentatively TRBD1 (5 bases). The CDR3 totals 13 residues. Germline V gene data show CDR1 as SGHRS and CDR2 as YFSETQ. The germline V and J ends were trimmed by 5 bases and 7 bases, with 13 bases remaining between them. This chain's CDR3 is CASRTFEGQPQHF. DNA for the CDR3: TGCGCCAGCAGAACCTTCGAGGGGCAGCCCCAGCATTTT.

Note on this clone: Other DNA sequences in the sample encode the same CDR3. The chain has TRBV6-5 and TRBJ2-2, with 7 bases aligning to TRBD1. The CDR3 covers 15 residues. V dropped 2 bases and J dropped 4; count of bases not matched to a gene: 4. Germline-derived CDR1 and CDR2 are MNHEY and SVGAGI. CDR3 region: CASSYEGGGTGELFF. CDR3 sequence (DNA): TGTGCCAGCAGTTACGAAGGGGGCGGCACCGGGGAGCTGTTTTTT.

This clone occurred once. The chain links TRBV6-5 to TRBJ2-1; 7 bases are shared with TRBD2. The length of the CDR3 is 16 residues. The ends lost 2 bases at V and 4 bases at J; junction bases unmatched: 8. Germline V gives CDR1 MNHEY, CDR2 SVGAGI. CDR3 region: CASSYEPSGEYNEQFF. Written as DNA, the CDR3 is TGTGCCAGCAGTTACGAACCTAGCGGAGAGTACAATGAGCAGTTCTTC.